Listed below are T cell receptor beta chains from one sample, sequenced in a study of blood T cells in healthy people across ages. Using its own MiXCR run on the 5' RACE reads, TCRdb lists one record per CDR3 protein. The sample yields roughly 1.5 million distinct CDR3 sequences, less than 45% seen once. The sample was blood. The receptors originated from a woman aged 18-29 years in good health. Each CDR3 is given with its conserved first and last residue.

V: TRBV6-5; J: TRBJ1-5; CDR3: CASSRTVFNQPQHF
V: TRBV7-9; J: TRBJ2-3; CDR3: CASSLGARREGPDTQYF
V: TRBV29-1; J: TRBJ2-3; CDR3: CSVHRDKATDTQYF
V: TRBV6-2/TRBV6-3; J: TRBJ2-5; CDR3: CASSYSRLAETYQETQYF
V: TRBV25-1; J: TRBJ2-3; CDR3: CASSEPQPSGDTQYF
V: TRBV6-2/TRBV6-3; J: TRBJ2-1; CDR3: CACGRSYNQQFF
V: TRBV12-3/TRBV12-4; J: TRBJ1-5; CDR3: CASSTGGTYSSRPQHF
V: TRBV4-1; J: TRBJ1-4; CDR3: CASSRTTTNEKLFF
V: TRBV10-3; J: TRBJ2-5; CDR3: CAIRGTEQETQYF
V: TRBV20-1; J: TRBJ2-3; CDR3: CSARDPLSTAVSTDTQYF
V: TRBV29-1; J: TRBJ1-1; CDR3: CSVGTGGPEAFF
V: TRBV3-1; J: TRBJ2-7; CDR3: CASSHGLGLGYEQYF
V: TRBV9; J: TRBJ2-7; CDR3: CASSVLAAAYEQYF
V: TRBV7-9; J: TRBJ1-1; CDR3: CASSHAAEAFF
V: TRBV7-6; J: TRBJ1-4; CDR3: CVSSSATNEKLFF
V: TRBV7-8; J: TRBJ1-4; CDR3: CASSLVWHTNEKLFF
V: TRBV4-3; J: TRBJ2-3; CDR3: CASSPRGGRGDTQYF
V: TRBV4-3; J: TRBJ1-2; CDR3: CASSQKGGGHGYTF
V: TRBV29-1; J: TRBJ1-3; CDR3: CSVEAGGGTGNTIYF
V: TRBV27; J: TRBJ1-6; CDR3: CASSTLLGVVSSYNSPLHF
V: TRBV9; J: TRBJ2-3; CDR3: CASSPSTSAATDTQYF
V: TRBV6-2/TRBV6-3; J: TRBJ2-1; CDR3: CASSYGGGANEQFF
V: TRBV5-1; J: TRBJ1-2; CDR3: CASSSGPRYGYTF
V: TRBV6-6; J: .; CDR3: CASSYSKGGEQYF
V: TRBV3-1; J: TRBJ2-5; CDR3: CASSQSGETQYF
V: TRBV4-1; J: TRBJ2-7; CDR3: CASTLGTGLSYEQYF
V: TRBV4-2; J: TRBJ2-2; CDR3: CASSNAGDGELFF
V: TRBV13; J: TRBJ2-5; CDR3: CASSLALFHRDQETQYF
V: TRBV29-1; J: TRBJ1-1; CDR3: CSVGRGVNTEAFF